This entry lists 13 T cell receptor beta chains sequenced from one sample in a study of CD8 T cells in ankylosing spondylitis. Study results and limitations: What seemed typical of ankylosing spondylitis blood was a TCR beta motif built from several highly homologous variants.

Their target antigens are unknown. Each CDR3 protein is one row after TCRdb ran MiXCR on the 5' RACE reads. This sample carries more than 500,000 distinct CDR3 sequences, less than 6% of them seen once, and the ten largest clones take approximately 4%. The source material was blood, either unsorted or a sorted T cell fraction (not recorded which). Receptor source: a male donor with ankylosing spondylitis.

Many counts were recorded for this clonotype. In nucleotides, the CDR3 is TGCGCCAGCAGCTTGGTTCAGATGGGCACCGGGGAGCTGTTTTTT. Its protein product is CASSLVQMGTGELFF. This chain joins TRBV5-1 and TRBJ2-2; D call uncertain. CDR1 is SGHRS and CDR2 is YFSETQ in the germline V gene. The CDR3 runs 15 residues. V was shortened by 0 bases and J by 4 bases, with 10 bases between the two germline ends.

This clonotype was recorded at least ten times. The chain recombines TRBV28 with TRBJ1-5, with 9 bases identical to TRBD1. The trim removed 6 bases at V and 3 bases at J, leaving 6 bases unmatched. The germline gives CDR1 MDHEN, CDR2 SYDVKM. The CDR3 has 15 amino acids. CDR3 DNA: TGTGCCAGCAGGAGGAGGACAGGGGACAATCAGCCCCAGCATTTT. This gives the protein CASRRRTGDNQPQHF. The whole variable domain, filled in from reference TRBV28 and TRBJ1-5, reads DVKVTQSSRYLVKRTGEKVFLECVQDMDHENMFWYRQDPGLGLRLIYFSYDVKMKEKGDIPEGYSVSREKKERFSLILESASTNQTSMYLCASRRRTGDNQPQHFGDGTRLSIL.

The genes are TRBV6-2 or TRBV6-3 and TRBJ1-1; D gene unclear. Germline CDR1 and CDR2: MNHEY and SVGEGT. V was trimmed by 7 bases and J by 11 bases, leaving 17 bases between them. CDR3 size: 12 residues. The CDR3, as DNA: TGTGCCAGCAATGAGATCGGCCTCCGGGCTTTCTTT. Its protein product is CASNEIGLRAFF.

Many counts were recorded for this clonotype. The chain employs TRBV5-1 and TRBJ2-7, with D possibly TRBD2 on 6 matching bases. V lost 3 bases and J lost 5, with 12 bases in between. Germline CDR1 reads SGHRS; CDR2 reads YFSETQ. This CDR3 spans 13 amino acids. The CDR3 nucleotides are TGCGCCAGCAGCTACGTTCCGGGGGACGAGCAGTACTTC. Encoded protein: CASSYVPGDEQYF. The full variable domain, in which reference TRBV5-1 and TRBJ2-7 provide the parts outside the CDR3, is KAGVTQTPRYLIKTRGQQVTLSCSPISGHRSVSWYQQTPGQGLQFLFEYFSETQRNKGNFPGRFSGRQFSNSRSEMNVSTLELGDSALYLCASSYVPGDEQYFGPGTRLTVT.

This clonotype occurred many times. The chain is built from TRBV29-1 and TRBJ2-1, with D unresolved. V lost 3 bases to trimming and J lost 0 bases, with 12 bases between them. The CDR3 is 15 amino acids. Germline V gene data show CDR1 as SQVTM and CDR2 as ANQGSEA. CDR3 region: CSVDAVLSSYNEQFF. For the CDR3, the DNA is TGCAGCGTTGACGCTGTCCTATCCTCCTACAATGAGCAGTTCTTC.

This clonotype came up many times. The genes are TRBV10-2 and TRBJ1-5; D is unclear. CDR3 length: 12 amino acids. Germline V gene data show CDR1 as WSHSY and CDR2 as SAAADI. V lost 0 bases, J lost 9 bases, and 6 bases lay in between. For the CDR3, the DNA is TGCGCCAGCAGTGAGTCTCTGGGGCCCCAGCATTTT. This translates into CASSESLGPQHF.

This clonotype was recorded many times. The chain carries TRBV9 and TRBJ1-1, with 7 positions matching TRBD1. CDR1 is SGDLS and CDR2 is YYNGEE in the germline V gene. The V gene end was trimmed by 4 bases and the J gene end by 2 bases; junction bases not matched to a gene: 5. This CDR3 contains 14 residues. CDR3 DNA: TGTGCCAGCAGCCGAGGGGGCTCCAACACTGAAGCTTTCTTT. Amino acid sequence: CASSRGGSNTEAFF.

In this sample, this clonotype turned up many times. This chain joins TRBV5-1 and TRBJ2-1, with D perhaps being TRBD1 or TRBD2 (5 bases each). The CDR3 spans 16 residues. V was cut by 2 bases and J by 4 bases, with 16 bases left in between. The germline V gene has CDR1 SGHRS and CDR2 YFSETQ. CDR3 in amino acids: CASSFDRGGTYNEQFF. CDR3 in DNA: TGCGCCAGCAGCTTCGACCGGGGCGGAACTTACAATGAGCAGTTCTTC.

This clonotype was observed a handful of times. The rearrangement joins TRBV5-1 to TRBJ2-7; 8 bases agree with TRBD1. The CDR3 is made up of 18 amino acids. Unmatched junction bases numbered 11, after V lost 0 bases and J lost 0 bases. The germline CDR1 and CDR2 sequences are SGHRS and YFSETQ. The DNA for the CDR3 is TGCGCCAGCAGCTTGGGGCAGGGGGCAATAAAGGTCTCCTACGAGCAGTACTTC. It is translated as CASSLGQGAIKVSYEQYF.

Many counts were recorded for this clonotype. This chain connects TRBV5-5 to TRBJ2-4; D may correspond to TRBD1 or TRBD2 (5 bases each). Trimming cost V 4 bases and J 8 bases, with 13 bases left between them. This CDR3 region has 13 residues. From germline, CDR1 is SGHKS and CDR2 YYEKEE (reference sequence). The CDR3 DNA follows: TGTGCCAGCAGCGGGTCAGGGACGGACATTCAGTACTTC. It translates to CASSGSGTDIQYF.

The gene calls are TRBV5-6 and TRBJ2-4; TRBD2 might be the D (5 bases). Trimming cost V 4 bases and J 9 bases, with 14 bases left between them. CDR1 is SGHDT, CDR2 YYEEEE, per germline. This CDR3 has 13 residues. CDR3 amino acids: CASSPGIRSIQYF. CDR3 in DNA: TGTGCCAGCAGCCCCGGGATCCGAAGCATTCAGTACTTC. Based on the CDR3 plus reference TRBV5-6 and TRBJ2-4, the full variable domain is DAGVTQSPTHLIKTRGQQVTLRCSPKSGHDTVSWYQQALGQGPQFIFQYYEEEERQRGNFPDRFSGHQFPNYSSELNVNALLLGDSALYLCASSPGIRSIQYFGAGTRLSVL.

This clonotype has a count of ten or more. The V call is TRBV7-9, the J call TRBJ1-1, with D tentatively TRBD1 (5 bases). The CDR3 is 13 residues long. V lost 5 bases to trimming and J lost 7 bases, with 14 bases between them. Germline-derived CDR1 and CDR2 are SEHNR and FQNEAQ (reference sequence). CDR3 region: CASSPKGPVEAFF. The CDR3 DNA follows: TGTGCCAGCAGCCCCAAGGGACCCGTTGAAGCTTTCTTT.

This clonotype has ten or more counts. The chain combines TRBV6-5 with TRBJ2-3; D ambiguous. Germline loops: CDR1 MNHEY, CDR2 SVGAGI. V was shortened by 2 bases and J by 1 base, with 7 bases between the two germline ends. The CDR3 runs 14 residues. The DNA for the CDR3 is TGTGCCAGCAGTTACCGTGACGGCACAGATACGCAGTATTTT. It specifies CASSYRDGTDTQYF.